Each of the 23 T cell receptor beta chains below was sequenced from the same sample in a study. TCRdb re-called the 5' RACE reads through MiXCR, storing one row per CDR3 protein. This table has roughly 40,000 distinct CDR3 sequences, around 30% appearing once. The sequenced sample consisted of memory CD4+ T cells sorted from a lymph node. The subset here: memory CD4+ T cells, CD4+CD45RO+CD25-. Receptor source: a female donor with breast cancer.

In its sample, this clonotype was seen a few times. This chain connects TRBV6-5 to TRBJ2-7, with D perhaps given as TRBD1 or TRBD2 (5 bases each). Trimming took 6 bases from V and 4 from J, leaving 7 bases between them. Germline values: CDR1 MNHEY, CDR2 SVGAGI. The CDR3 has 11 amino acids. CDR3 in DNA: TGTGCCAGCAGGGGGGATTACGAGCAGTACTTC. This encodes CASRGDYEQYF.

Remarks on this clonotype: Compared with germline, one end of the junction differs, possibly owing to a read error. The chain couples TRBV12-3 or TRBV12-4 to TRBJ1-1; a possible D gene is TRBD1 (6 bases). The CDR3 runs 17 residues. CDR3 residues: CASSLGKRGGRHTEAFF. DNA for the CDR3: TGTGCCAGCAGCTTAGGGAAGAGGGGGGGCCGCCACACTGAAGCTTTCTTT.

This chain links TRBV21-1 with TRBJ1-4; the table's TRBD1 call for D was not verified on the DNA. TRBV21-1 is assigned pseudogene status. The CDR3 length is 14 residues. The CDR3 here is CASSTGWTNEKLFF. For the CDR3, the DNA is TGTGCCAGCAGCACCGGGTGGACTAATGAAAAACTGTTTTTT.

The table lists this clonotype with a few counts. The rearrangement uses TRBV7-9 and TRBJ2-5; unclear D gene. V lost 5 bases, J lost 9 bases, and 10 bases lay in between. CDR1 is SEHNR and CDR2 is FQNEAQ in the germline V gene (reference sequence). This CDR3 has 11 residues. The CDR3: CASSPPPPQYF. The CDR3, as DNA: TGTGCCAGCAGCCCACCCCCGCCCCAGTACTTC.

The CDR3 DNA reads as TGCGCCAGCAGGGGGGGGGAGGACCCACCGAACACTGAAGCTTTCTTT. This encodes CASRGGEDPPNTEAFF. The chain has TRBV5-1 and TRBJ1-1; TRBD1 might be the D (5 bases). Per germline, CDR1 SGHRS and CDR2 YFSETQ. This CDR3 has 16 residues. The V and J ends lost 5 bases and 1 base respectively, with 18 bases between them.

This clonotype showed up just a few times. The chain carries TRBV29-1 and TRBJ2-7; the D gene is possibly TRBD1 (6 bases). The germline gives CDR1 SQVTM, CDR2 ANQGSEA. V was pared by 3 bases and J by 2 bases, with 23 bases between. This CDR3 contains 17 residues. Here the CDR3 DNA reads TGCAGCGTTGATGGGGTGTCAGGGACACGAAGAACCTACGAGCAGTACTTC. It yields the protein CSVDGVSGTRRTYEQYF.

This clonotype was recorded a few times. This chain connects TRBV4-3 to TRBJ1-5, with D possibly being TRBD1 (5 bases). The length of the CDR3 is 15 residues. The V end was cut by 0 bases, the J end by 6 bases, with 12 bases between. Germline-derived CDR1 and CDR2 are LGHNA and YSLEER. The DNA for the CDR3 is TGCGCCAGCAGCCAAGACACGGGGCTCGTTCAGCCCCAGCATTTT. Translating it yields CASSQDTGLVQPQHF.

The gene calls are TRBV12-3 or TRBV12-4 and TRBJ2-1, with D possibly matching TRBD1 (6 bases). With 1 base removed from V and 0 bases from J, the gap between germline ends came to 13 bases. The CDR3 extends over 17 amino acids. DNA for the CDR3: TGTGCCAGCAGTTTAGGGGGGACACTGAGCTCCTACAATGAGCAGTTCTTC. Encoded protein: CASSLGGTLSSYNEQFF.

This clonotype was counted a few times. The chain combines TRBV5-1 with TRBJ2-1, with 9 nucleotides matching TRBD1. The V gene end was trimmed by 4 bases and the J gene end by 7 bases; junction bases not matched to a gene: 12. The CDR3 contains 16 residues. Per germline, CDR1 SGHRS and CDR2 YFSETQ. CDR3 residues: CASSKLRDRVKNEQFF. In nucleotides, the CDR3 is TGCGCCAGCAGCAAACTCCGGGACAGGGTAAAGAATGAGCAGTTCTTC.

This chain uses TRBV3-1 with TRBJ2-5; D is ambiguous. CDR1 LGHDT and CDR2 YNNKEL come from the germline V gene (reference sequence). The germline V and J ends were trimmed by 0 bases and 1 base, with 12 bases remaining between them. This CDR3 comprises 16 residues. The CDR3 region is CASSQDLGLAQETQYF. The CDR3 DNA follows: TGTGCCAGCAGCCAAGATCTCGGATTGGCCCAAGAGACCCAGTACTTC.

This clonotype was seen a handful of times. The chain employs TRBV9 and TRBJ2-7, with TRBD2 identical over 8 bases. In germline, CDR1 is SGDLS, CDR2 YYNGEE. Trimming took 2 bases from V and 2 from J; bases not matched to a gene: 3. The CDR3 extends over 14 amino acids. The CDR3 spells CASSVGTRAYEQYF. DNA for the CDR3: TGTGCCAGCAGCGTGGGGACTAGAGCCTACGAGCAGTACTTC.

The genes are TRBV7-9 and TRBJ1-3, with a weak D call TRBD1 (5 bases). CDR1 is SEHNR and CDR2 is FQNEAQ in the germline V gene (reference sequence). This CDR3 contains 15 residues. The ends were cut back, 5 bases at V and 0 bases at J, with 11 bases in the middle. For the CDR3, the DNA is TGTGCCAGCAGCCGGGACGGCTACTCTGGAAACACCATATATTTT. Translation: CASSRDGYSGNTIYF. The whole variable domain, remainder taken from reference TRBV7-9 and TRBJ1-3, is DTGVSQNPRHKITKRGQNVTFRCDPISEHNRLYWYRQTLGQGPEFLTYFQNEAQLEKSRLLSDRFSAERPKGSFSTLEIQRTEQGDSAMYLCASSRDGYSGNTIYFGEGSWLTVV.

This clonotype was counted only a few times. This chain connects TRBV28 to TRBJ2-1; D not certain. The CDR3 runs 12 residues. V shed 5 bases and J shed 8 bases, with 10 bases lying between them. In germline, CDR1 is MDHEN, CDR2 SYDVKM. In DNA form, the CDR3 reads TGTGCCAGCAGTGCCCCATTGTATGAGCAGTTCTTC. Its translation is CASSAPLYEQFF.

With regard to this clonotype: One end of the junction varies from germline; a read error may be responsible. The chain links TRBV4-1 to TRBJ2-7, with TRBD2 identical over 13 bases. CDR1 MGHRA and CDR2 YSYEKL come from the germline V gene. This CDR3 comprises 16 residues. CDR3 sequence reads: CASGQGLAGATYEQYF. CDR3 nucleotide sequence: TGCGCCAGCGGCCAAGGACTAGCGGGGGCCACCTACGAGCAGTACTTC.

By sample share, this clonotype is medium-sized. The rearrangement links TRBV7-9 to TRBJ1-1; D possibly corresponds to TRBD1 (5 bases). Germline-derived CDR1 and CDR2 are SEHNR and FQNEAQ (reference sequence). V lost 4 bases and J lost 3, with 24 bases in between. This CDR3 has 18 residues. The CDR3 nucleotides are TGTGCCAGCAGCTATCTTCGCGGGGCCCTAAGGCGCGACACTGAAGCTTTCTTT. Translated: CASSYLRGALRRDTEAFF.

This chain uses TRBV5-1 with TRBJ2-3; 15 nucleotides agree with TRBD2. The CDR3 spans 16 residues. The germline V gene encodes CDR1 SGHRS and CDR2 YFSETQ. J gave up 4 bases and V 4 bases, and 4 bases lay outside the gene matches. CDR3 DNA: TGCGCCAGCAGCATACGGACTAGCGGGGGGGCAGATACGCAGTATTTT. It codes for CASSIRTSGGADTQYF.

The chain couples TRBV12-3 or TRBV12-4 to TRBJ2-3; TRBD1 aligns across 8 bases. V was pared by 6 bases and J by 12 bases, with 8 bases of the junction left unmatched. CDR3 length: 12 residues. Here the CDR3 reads CASRSTGENQYF. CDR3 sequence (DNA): TGTGCCAGCAGGTCGACAGGGGAGAATCAGTATTTT.

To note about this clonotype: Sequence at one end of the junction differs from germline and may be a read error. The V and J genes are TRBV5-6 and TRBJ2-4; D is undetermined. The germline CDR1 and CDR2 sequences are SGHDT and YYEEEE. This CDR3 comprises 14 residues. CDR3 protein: CASSPVGSKTIQYF. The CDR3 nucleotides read TGTGCCAGCAGCCCCGTGGGCTCCAAAACCATTCAGTACTTC.

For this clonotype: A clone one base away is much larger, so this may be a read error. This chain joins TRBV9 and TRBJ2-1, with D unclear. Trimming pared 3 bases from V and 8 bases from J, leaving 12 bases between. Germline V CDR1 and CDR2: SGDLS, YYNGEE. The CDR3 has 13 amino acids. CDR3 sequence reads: CASSGDTKDEQFF. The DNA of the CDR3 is TGTGCCAGCAGCGGAGACACGAAGGATGAGCAGTTCTTC.

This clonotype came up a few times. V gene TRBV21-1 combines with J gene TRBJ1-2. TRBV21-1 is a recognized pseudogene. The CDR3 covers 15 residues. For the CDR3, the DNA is TGTGCCAGCAGCAAAGGAAAAGGTGGTCTATATGGCTACACCTTC. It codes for CASSKGKGGLYGYTF.

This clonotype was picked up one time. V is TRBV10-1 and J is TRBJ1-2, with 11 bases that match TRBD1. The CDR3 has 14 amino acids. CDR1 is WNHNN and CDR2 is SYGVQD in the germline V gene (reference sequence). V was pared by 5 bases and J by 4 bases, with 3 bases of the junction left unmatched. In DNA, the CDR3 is TGCGCCAGCAGTCCGGGACAGGGGGTCTATGGCTACACCTTC. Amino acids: CASSPGQGVYGYTF.

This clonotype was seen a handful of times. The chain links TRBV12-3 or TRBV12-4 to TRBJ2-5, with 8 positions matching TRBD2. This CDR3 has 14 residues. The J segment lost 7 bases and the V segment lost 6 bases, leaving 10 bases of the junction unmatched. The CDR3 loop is CASRPSAGVATQYF. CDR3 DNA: TGTGCCAGCAGGCCATCAGCGGGAGTGGCGACCCAGTACTTC.

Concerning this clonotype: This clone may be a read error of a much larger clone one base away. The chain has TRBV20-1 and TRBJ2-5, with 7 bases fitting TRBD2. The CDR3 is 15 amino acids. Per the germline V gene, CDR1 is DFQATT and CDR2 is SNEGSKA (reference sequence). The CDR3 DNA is TGCAGTGCTATTACAGACCGGGACTATGAGGAGACCCGGTACTTC. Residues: CSAITDRDYEETRYF.